The TCR beta chain under discussion was sequenced for a study of shared clonotypes between healthy human individuals. Study summary: Used for every donor were three CD4 naive, three CD4 memory, two CD8 naive and one CD8 memory plate. General study results and limits: An effect of sequencing depth on clonotype sharing among donors was expected. Shared clonotypes: about 5% naive CD4, 3.5% to 4% naive CD8, about 2.5% memory CD4, approximately 0.37% memory CD8.

Trimming stripped 5 bases from V and 6 bases from J, with 16 bases between. The germline gives CDR1 SGHTA, CDR2 FQGNSA. CDR3 length: 14 residues. Data came from immunoSEQ multiplex PCR; TCRdb stores just in-frame clones and leaves some out. The sample records fewer than 3 million clones, under 95% being singletons. Points on this clone: What it binds is unknown.

The donor population consisted of healthy HIV-negative adults with no recent acute infections or vaccinations. This TCR derives from a man between 18 and 35 years old in good health. Some clones in this sample may be carry-over from other donors' samples. This chain uses TRBV7-2 with TRBJ1-1, with D possibly being TRBD1 (5 bases). Material: naive CD4+ T cells from PBMCs. Subset specified: CD45RA+ positively selected. CDR3 in DNA: TGTGCCAGCAGCCTCCTTGGGGGGAGCCCTGAAGCTTTCTTT. Protein sequence: CASSLLGGSPEAFF.